Listed below are T cell receptor beta chains from one sample, sequenced in a study of T cell responses to AZD1222 COVID-19 vaccine. The data were produced by immunoSEQ multiplex PCR, yet TCRdb's version contains in-frame clones alone and is incomplete. The repertoire holds about 210,000 clones, approximately 94% seen once, with around 1.7% in the top ten. This sample comprised peripheral blood, obtained 28 days after the second dose of the MenACWY control vaccine. The source is an adult who received the MenACWY meningococcal vaccine as a control. CDR3s include the opening cysteine and the closing phenylalanine or tryptophan. A D gene is named only where the DNA matches it firmly. Where a row states a size, it is once, few, many or the class of an expanded clone; other rows omit it.

J gene,clone size,V gene,D gene,CDR3 DNA,CDR3 protein
TRBJ2-7,.,TRBV15,.,TGTGCCACCAGCAGAGGCCAAAATTATAACGAGCAGTACTTC,CATSRGQNYNEQYF
TRBJ2-1,.,TRBV29-1,.,TGCAGCGTTGGAGGGGTTGGCCAAATGAACTACAATGAGCAGTTCTTC,CSVGGVGQMNYNEQFF
TRBJ2-1,.,TRBV9,.,TGTGCCAGCAGCGTAGGGGGCCTCCTCAATGAGCAGTTCTTC,CASSVGGLLNEQFF
TRBJ2-1,.,TRBV9,.,TGTGCCAGCAACTCCGGCACGGCGGAGCAGTTCTTC,CASNSGTAEQFF
TRBJ1-4,.,TRBV28,.,TGTGCCAGCAGCCACTACGCCGGCGGGGAAAAACTGTTTTTT,CASSHYAGGEKLFF
TRBJ1-4,.,TRBV7-9,.,TGTGCCAGCAGCTTCAGATCGGGGGGGAGTGAAAAACTGTTTTTT,CASSFRSGGSEKLFF
TRBJ1-2,once,TRBV18,.,TGTGCCAGCTCATCGGAGGGGGGAACGAAAGGCTACACCTTC,CASSSEGGTKGYTF
TRBJ2-7,once,TRBV18,TRBD1,TGTGCCAGCTCATCAACCGGGACAGGGGCCTACGAGCAGTACTTC,CASSSTGTGAYEQYF
TRBJ2-3,.,TRBV15,.,TGTGCCACCAGCGCCGGGCAGAACACAGATACGCAGTATTTT,CATSAGQNTDTQYF
TRBJ1-6,.,TRBV6-5,.,TGTGCCAGCAGTTCCGCCGGGACCTGGGGTTCACCCCTCCACTTT,CASSSAGTWGSPLHF
TRBJ2-7,.,TRBV11-2,.,TGTGCCACCCGGGGCGGGCGGAGGCCCCTCGAGCAGTACTTC,CATRGGRRPLEQYF
TRBJ2-1,.,TRBV12-5,.,TGTGCTAGTGGTTTCTCCCGATTGTCTAGCTCCTACAATGAGCAGTTCTTC,CASGFSRLSSSYNEQFF
TRBJ1-1,.,TRBV19,TRBD1,TGTGCCAGTAGTCCCCGGACAGGGAGGACTGAAGCTTTCTTT,CASSPRTGRTEAFF
TRBJ1-1,.,TRBV7-9,TRBD1,TGTGCCAGCAGCCGGGACAGGGAGAGGACTGAAGCTTTCTTT,CASSRDRERTEAFF
TRBJ2-5,once,TRBV10-3,TRBD2,TGTGCCATCAGTGAGTCGTATGGTAGCGGGAGAGGAGAGACCCAGTACTTC,CAISESYGSGRGETQYF
TRBJ2-1,.,TRBV7-2,.,TGTGCCAGCAGTCCTAAGGGACTTAACAATGAGCAGTTCTTC,CASSPKGLNNEQFF
TRBJ1-5,.,TRBV28,.,TGTGCCAGCAGTTCCCCGGGACGGAGGATCGGTCAGCCCCAGCATTTT,CASSSPGRRIGQPQHF
TRBJ1-3,.,TRBV6-2/TRBV6-3,.,TGTGCCAGCAGTTACCCAGGAAGAGCTTTCTCTGGAAACACCATATATTTT,CASSYPGRAFSGNTIYF
TRBJ1-2,.,TRBV19,.,TGTGCCAGTAGTATAGATTCCAGGATCAGCTATGGCTACACCTTC,CASSIDSRISYGYTF
TRBJ1-1,.,TRBV11-2,.,TGTGCCAGCAGTGACCGCCCGGAAGCTTTCTTT,CASSDRPEAFF
TRBJ2-7,.,TRBV28,.,TGTGCCAGCAGTACCACAGGGTTCCCCTACGAGCAGTACTTC,CASSTTGFPYEQYF
TRBJ2-7,.,TRBV10-2,.,TGCGCCAGCAGTGCCCCGTTGGCTCCCAACGAGCAGTACTTC,CASSAPLAPNEQYF
TRBJ2-5,.,TRBV9,TRBD2,TGTGCCAGCAGCGAGAGACCGGGAGGGGTCCAAGAGACCCAGTACTTC,CASSERPGGVQETQYF
TRBJ2-2,.,TRBV6-5,.,TGTGCCAGCAGGTCCTCCGCATCCGGGGAGCTGTTTTTT,CASRSSASGELFF